Listed below are T cell receptor beta chains from one sample, sequenced in a study of blood T cell repertoires in COVID-19. Data came from immunoSEQ multiplex PCR; TCRdb stores just in-frame clones and leaves some out. Here the sample spans some 150,000 clones, 80% to 85% being singletons. What was sequenced was PBMCs or T cells enriched from blood (not recorded which). All receptors come from a woman in her forties or fifties who had been exposed to COVID-19. CDR3s include the opening cysteine and the closing phenylalanine or tryptophan. Fields, in order: J gene, V gene, D gene, clone size, CDR3 DNA, CDR3 protein. The D gene is left open where the match is weak. Part of the rows lack a size; the others show once, few, many or a class for expanded clones.

TRBJ2-7,TRBV7-2,-,-,TGTGCCAGCAGGCCGAGTCCTCGTTACGAGCAGTACTTC,CASRPSPRYEQYF
TRBJ1-2,TRBV5-4,-,-,TGTGCCAGCAGCTTGGATCCCAGGGATACTATGGGCTACACCTTC,CASSLDPRDTMGYTF
TRBJ2-7,TRBV6-5,TRBD1,-,TGTGCCAGCAGGCCCGGGACAGGGTTCTACGAGCAGTACTTC,CASRPGTGFYEQYF
TRBJ2-3,TRBV10-3,-,-,TGTGCCATCACCGCCGGGACTGGAAACACAGATACGCAGTATTTT,CAITAGTGNTDTQYF
TRBJ1-4,TRBV5-1,TRBD1,-,TGCGCCAGCAGCAGGAGAGACAGGGTGAATGAAAAACTGTTTTTT,CASSRRDRVNEKLFF
TRBJ1-6,TRBV10-1,TRBD1,-,TGCGCCAGCAGTAACGACAGGGGTTCACCCCTCCACTTT,CASSNDRGSPLHF
TRBJ1-4,TRBV27,-,-,TGTGCCAGCAAAAGCTACGGTGAAAAACTGTTTTTT,CASKSYGEKLFF
TRBJ2-5,TRBV7-3,TRBD2,-,TGTGCCAGCAGCCCCTCCGGACTAGCGGACGAAGAGACCCAGTACTTC,CASSPSGLADEETQYF
TRBJ2-3,TRBV15,TRBD2,-,TGTGCCACCAGCAGAGATTTAGCGGGGGGGCGCCCGGTAGGAGATACGCAGTATTTT,CATSRDLAGGRPVGDTQYF
TRBJ2-1,TRBV7-2,-,-,TGTGCCAGCAGCTTAGGGCGGGGTCTCAATGAGCAGTTCTTC,CASSLGRGLNEQFF
TRBJ1-5,TRBV19,-,-,TGTGCCAGTAGTAAAGTTGGGGGCCCGGCTGTTCAGCCCCAGCATTTT,CASSKVGGPAVQPQHF
TRBJ2-1,TRBV27,-,few,TGTGCCAGCAGTTTAACGAGCGGCTCGAGGAATGAGCAGTTCTTC,CASSLTSGSRNEQFF
TRBJ2-5,TRBV7-2,TRBD2,once,TGTGCCAGCAGCTTAGCACTAGCGGGGGGGTATGAGACCCAGTACTTC,CASSLALAGGYETQYF
TRBJ2-7,TRBV19,-,-,TGTGCCAGTAGGATTCCAGGGGACTACGAGCAGTACTTC,CASRIPGDYEQYF
TRBJ2-7,TRBV24-1,TRBD1,-,TGTGCCACCAGAAGGGGGCTGGGCTACGAGCAGTACTTC,CATRRGLGYEQYF
TRBJ1-2,TRBV9,TRBD1,-,TGTGCCAGCAGCGTGGACAGGGGAAACTATGGCTACACCTTC,CASSVDRGNYGYTF
TRBJ2-2,TRBV20-1,TRBD2,-,TGCAGTGCTAGTCCCGGGACTAGCGGGAGGGCGTCGAACACCGGGGAGCTGTTTTTT,CSASPGTSGRASNTGELFF
TRBJ1-3,TRBV7-9,-,-,TGTGCCAGCGGCTCCAATCTTGAGAACACCATATATTTT,CASGSNLENTIYF
TRBJ1-5,TRBV6-2/TRBV6-3,-,-,TGTGCCAGCAGTATCATCCCGGGGGGGGCCCAATATAGCAATCAGCCCCAGCATTTT,CASSIIPGGAQYSNQPQHF
TRBJ2-7,TRBV11-2,TRBD1,-,TGTGCCAGCAGCTCCGGGACAGCCCTTTCCCGGTACGAGCAGTACTTC,CASSSGTALSRYEQYF